This TCR beta chain was profiled in a study of cytomegalovirus exposure and HLA in healthy donors. PCR involved 60 Vbeta and 13 Jbeta primers. Clones were read by immunoSEQ multiplex PCR, and TCRdb kept only the in-frame ones, dropping some. The repertoire holds 150,000 to 200,000 clones, roughly four fifths seen once, with about 0.8% in the top ten. Trimming removed 0 bases at V and 3 bases at J, with 14 bases between. The CDR3 spans 16 residues. The germline V gene has CDR1 SGHAT and CDR2 FQNNGV. The TCR comes from a woman aged 18-30 years in good health and CMV-seronegative. Specimen: PBMCs. V usage is TRBV11-2 and J usage is TRBJ1-1; D remains ambiguous. CDR3 coding DNA: TGTGCCAGCAGCTTAGACGATTGGCGGGAGGACACTGAAGCTTTCTTT. Protein product: CASSLDDWREDTEAFF.